Only a few counts were recorded for the clone carrying this T cell receptor beta chain. The antigen remains undetermined. The sample comes from a study of T cells after yellow fever vaccination. Findings and limits, study-wide: The secondary response was weaker, and its peak arrived faster, on day 5 versus 15.

This CDR3 is 12 amino acids long. V was clipped by 2 bases and J by 4 bases, with 5 bases between them. Germline V gene data show CDR1 as ENHRY and CDR2 as SYGVKD. From the 5' RACE reads, TCRdb called clonotypes with MiXCR, one entry per CDR3 protein. The data contain 250,000 to 300,000 distinct CDR3 sequences, 7.5% to 9.5% of them singletons. The input for sequencing was CD4+ T cells sorted from PBMCs, taken 5 days after the yellow fever booster vaccination. The V call is TRBV10-3, the J call TRBJ1-2; D unclear. The receptor was isolated from a man aged 18 to 30 who received the YFV17D yellow fever vaccine. The CDR3 is CAISEGGYGYTF. In DNA, the CDR3 is TGTGCCATCAGTGAGGGCGGCTATGGCTACACCTTC.